The sequence of this T cell receptor (beta chain) was determined in a study of T cell repertoires in cytomegalovirus infection. Study-wide context: Public signatures in TCR beta pointed to CMV infection and matching HLA type.

The CDR3 contains 15 residues. The V and J ends lost 5 bases and 7 bases respectively, with 20 bases between them. Per the germline V gene, CDR1 is SGHVS and CDR2 is FQNEAQ. MiXCR, applied by TCRdb to the reads, yields one record per CDR3 protein. The table lists about 6,100 distinct CDR3 sequences, about half of them singletons. Study conclusions and caveats: Individuals carrying CMV plus the relevant HLA were identified by cumulative frequency of public TCR beta families. HLA-C-restricted CMV-specific TCR beta clonotypes were dominant in the ex vivo response.

This clonotype was observed a few times. The target antigen is unknown. The sequence was obtained from a human donor in good health (CMV status not recorded). Some clones in this sample may be carry-over from other donors' samples. The sequenced sample consisted of PBMCs, sequenced either directly or after in vitro stimulation (not recorded which). The chain combines TRBV7-8 with TRBJ1-1; D unresolved. DNA of the CDR3: TGTGCCAGCAGCCCACTAAACATTGGAGGCGGTGAAGCTTTCTTT. Translating gives CASSPLNIGGGEAFF.